Below are 5 T cell receptor beta chains sequenced from a single sample in a study of OX40 agonist ivuxolimab in advanced cancers. Measured with immunoSEQ multiplex PCR; TCRdb has only the in-frame clones, and not every one. The profile shows roughly 54,000 clones, almost 85% of them singletons. Sequenced material: CD4+ or CD8+ T cells sorted from blood, taken in a trial of the OX40 agonist ivuxolimab. These TCRs come from an adult with an advanced solid tumor such as melanoma, head and neck, liver or kidney cancer.

The chain couples TRBV5-1 to TRBJ1-1; 9 positions agree with TRBD1. Trimming cost V 3 bases and J 0 bases; bases outside gene matches: 9. Germline V gene data show CDR1 as SGHRS and CDR2 as YFSETQ. The CDR3 runs to 17 residues. The CDR3 protein is CASSYGTGRGMNTEAFF. For the CDR3, the DNA is TGCGCCAGCAGCTACGGGACAGGGCGGGGGATGAACACTGAAGCTTTCTTT. The full variable domain, with the rest looked up from reference TRBV5-1 and TRBJ1-1, is KAGVTQTPRYLIKTRGQQVTLSCSPISGHRSVSWYQQTPGQGLQFLFEYFSETQRNKGNFPGRFSGRQFSNSRSEMNVSTLELGDSALYLCASSYGTGRGMNTEAFFGQGTRLTVV.

The rearrangement joins TRBV6-1 to TRBJ1-4; unclear D gene. Trimming cost V 3 bases and J 8 bases, with 13 bases left between them. The CDR3 is 14 amino acids. Germline V lookup: CDR1 MNHNS, CDR2 SASEGT. The CDR3 spells CASSENGGREKLFF. CDR3 DNA: TGTGCCAGCAGTGAGAACGGAGGCCGGGAAAAACTGTTTTTT.

The chain couples TRBV27 to TRBJ1-1; D gene ambiguous. Germline-derived CDR1 and CDR2 are MNHEY and SMNVEV (reference sequence). The CDR3 has 13 amino acids. Trimming took off 1 base at V and 1 base at J, with 4 bases between the two ends. CDR3 amino acids: CASSLFPNTEAFF. The DNA for the CDR3 is TGTGCCAGCAGTTTATTCCCGAACACTGAAGCTTTCTTT.

The chain combines TRBV6-4 with TRBJ2-3, with 9 positions matching TRBD1. Germline trimming cut 6 bases from V and 10 bases from J; bases unmatched to any gene: 5. CDR1 MRHNA and CDR2 SNTAGT come from the germline V gene. CDR3 size: 12 residues. Written as DNA, the CDR3 is TGTGCCAGCAGCAACACAGGGGGCGCGCAGTATTTT. Encoded protein: CASSNTGGAQYF.

The V and J genes are TRBV7-6 and TRBJ1-1; no clear D. This CDR3 has 14 amino acids. The germline V gene has CDR1 SGHVS and CDR2 FNYEAQ. The ends were cut back, 1 base at V and 3 bases at J, with 9 bases in the middle. In DNA form, the CDR3 reads TGTGCCAGCAGCTTAGGGGGATACGACACTGAAGCTTTCTTT. Protein: CASSLGGYDTEAFF.